The text below deals with one T cell receptor (beta chain). What it binds is unknown. The record originates from a study of cytomegalovirus exposure and HLA in healthy donors. The study, taken as a whole, reports: Usually a TCR sequence was rare, but some public TCRs were found in many donors.

V was trimmed by 6 bases and J by 0 bases, leaving 14 bases between them. Germline CDR1 is MNHEY and CDR2 is SVGAGI. This CDR3 is built from 15 residues. Use of 60 Vbeta and 13 Jbeta primers characterized the PCR. The table came from immunoSEQ multiplex PCR; TCRdb's copy has only in-frame clones and leaves some out. The sample has 160,000 or so clones; 80% to 90% are singletons. The source material was PBMCs. The TCR comes from a man in his forties or fifties in good health and CMV-seropositive. The rearrangement joins TRBV6-5 to TRBJ1-2, with D possibly matching TRBD1 (6 bases). The CDR3 region has the DNA TGTGCCAGCAGCCGAACAGGGCGAGCTAACTATGGCTACACCTTC. Its protein product is CASSRTGRANYGYTF.